Listed here is a single T cell receptor beta chain. As yet, its antigen is unknown. The same CDR3 can be traced to other DNA sequences in this sample. The data were obtained in a study of cytomegalovirus exposure and HLA in healthy donors. Study results and caveats: Specificity for CMV antigens was confirmed in vitro for a few of the CMV-associated chains.

Vbeta (60) and Jbeta (13) primers were used in the PCR. Clones were sequenced by immunoSEQ multiplex PCR, and TCRdb holds only the in-frame ones, with some missing. The sample lists under 200,000 clones; roughly 80% were seen once. The origin of this receptor is a female donor in good health and CMV-seronegative. The sample taken for sequencing was PBMCs.

CDR3 loop: CSVEDGAGVPYNEQFF. CDR3 DNA: TGCAGCGTTGAAGATGGGGCGGGAGTACCCTACAATGAGCAGTTCTTC. V and J are TRBV29-1 and TRBJ2-1, with 7 nucleotides matching TRBD2. Germline V gene data show CDR1 as SQVTM and CDR2 as ANQGSEA. Losses at the gene ends were 0 bases for V and 2 bases for J; bases not matched to a gene: 7. This CDR3 has 16 amino acids.